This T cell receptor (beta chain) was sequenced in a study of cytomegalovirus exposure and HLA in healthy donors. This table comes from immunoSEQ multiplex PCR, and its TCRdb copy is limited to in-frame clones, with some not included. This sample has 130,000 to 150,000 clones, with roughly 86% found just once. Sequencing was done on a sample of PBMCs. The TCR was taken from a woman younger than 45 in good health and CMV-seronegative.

The CDR3 nucleotides read TGTGCCAGCAACCGGGACAGGGATGAGACCCAGTACTTC. Translation: CASNRDRDETQYF. The chain carries TRBV2 and TRBJ2-5; 9 nucleotides agree with TRBD1. J was trimmed by 5 bases and V by 7 bases; bases with no gene match: 5. Germline V gene sequence: CDR1 SNHLY, CDR2 FYNNEI. The CDR3 is 13 amino acids.